This entry concerns a single T cell receptor beta chain. Trimming took 4 bases from V and 1 from J; bases not matched to a gene: 11. Germline CDR1 reads SGHKS; CDR2 reads YYEKEE (reference sequence). The CDR3 runs 18 residues. The data derive from a study of T cells in localized non-small cell lung cancer. Profiled with immunoSEQ multiplex PCR; TCRdb holds only in-frame clones, not every one. The table has 25,000 to 35,000 clones, 90% seen once. Sequenced material: peripheral blood, taken before any cancer treatment. The TCR was taken from a woman aged 40 to 75 with stage I lung adenocarcinoma. V and J are TRBV5-5 and TRBJ2-6, with 7 bases identical to TRBD1. The CDR3 is CASSPNPNRGSGANVLTF. For the CDR3, the DNA is TGTGCCAGCAGCCCGAACCCGAACAGGGGTTCTGGGGCCAACGTCCTGACTTTC. Based on the CDR3 plus reference TRBV5-5 and TRBJ2-6, the full variable domain is DAGVTQSPTHLIKTRGQQVTLRCSPISGHKSVSWYQQVLGQGPQFIFQYYEKEERGRGNFPDRFSARQFPNYSSELNVNALLLGDSALYLCASSPNPNRGSGANVLTFGAGSRLTVL.